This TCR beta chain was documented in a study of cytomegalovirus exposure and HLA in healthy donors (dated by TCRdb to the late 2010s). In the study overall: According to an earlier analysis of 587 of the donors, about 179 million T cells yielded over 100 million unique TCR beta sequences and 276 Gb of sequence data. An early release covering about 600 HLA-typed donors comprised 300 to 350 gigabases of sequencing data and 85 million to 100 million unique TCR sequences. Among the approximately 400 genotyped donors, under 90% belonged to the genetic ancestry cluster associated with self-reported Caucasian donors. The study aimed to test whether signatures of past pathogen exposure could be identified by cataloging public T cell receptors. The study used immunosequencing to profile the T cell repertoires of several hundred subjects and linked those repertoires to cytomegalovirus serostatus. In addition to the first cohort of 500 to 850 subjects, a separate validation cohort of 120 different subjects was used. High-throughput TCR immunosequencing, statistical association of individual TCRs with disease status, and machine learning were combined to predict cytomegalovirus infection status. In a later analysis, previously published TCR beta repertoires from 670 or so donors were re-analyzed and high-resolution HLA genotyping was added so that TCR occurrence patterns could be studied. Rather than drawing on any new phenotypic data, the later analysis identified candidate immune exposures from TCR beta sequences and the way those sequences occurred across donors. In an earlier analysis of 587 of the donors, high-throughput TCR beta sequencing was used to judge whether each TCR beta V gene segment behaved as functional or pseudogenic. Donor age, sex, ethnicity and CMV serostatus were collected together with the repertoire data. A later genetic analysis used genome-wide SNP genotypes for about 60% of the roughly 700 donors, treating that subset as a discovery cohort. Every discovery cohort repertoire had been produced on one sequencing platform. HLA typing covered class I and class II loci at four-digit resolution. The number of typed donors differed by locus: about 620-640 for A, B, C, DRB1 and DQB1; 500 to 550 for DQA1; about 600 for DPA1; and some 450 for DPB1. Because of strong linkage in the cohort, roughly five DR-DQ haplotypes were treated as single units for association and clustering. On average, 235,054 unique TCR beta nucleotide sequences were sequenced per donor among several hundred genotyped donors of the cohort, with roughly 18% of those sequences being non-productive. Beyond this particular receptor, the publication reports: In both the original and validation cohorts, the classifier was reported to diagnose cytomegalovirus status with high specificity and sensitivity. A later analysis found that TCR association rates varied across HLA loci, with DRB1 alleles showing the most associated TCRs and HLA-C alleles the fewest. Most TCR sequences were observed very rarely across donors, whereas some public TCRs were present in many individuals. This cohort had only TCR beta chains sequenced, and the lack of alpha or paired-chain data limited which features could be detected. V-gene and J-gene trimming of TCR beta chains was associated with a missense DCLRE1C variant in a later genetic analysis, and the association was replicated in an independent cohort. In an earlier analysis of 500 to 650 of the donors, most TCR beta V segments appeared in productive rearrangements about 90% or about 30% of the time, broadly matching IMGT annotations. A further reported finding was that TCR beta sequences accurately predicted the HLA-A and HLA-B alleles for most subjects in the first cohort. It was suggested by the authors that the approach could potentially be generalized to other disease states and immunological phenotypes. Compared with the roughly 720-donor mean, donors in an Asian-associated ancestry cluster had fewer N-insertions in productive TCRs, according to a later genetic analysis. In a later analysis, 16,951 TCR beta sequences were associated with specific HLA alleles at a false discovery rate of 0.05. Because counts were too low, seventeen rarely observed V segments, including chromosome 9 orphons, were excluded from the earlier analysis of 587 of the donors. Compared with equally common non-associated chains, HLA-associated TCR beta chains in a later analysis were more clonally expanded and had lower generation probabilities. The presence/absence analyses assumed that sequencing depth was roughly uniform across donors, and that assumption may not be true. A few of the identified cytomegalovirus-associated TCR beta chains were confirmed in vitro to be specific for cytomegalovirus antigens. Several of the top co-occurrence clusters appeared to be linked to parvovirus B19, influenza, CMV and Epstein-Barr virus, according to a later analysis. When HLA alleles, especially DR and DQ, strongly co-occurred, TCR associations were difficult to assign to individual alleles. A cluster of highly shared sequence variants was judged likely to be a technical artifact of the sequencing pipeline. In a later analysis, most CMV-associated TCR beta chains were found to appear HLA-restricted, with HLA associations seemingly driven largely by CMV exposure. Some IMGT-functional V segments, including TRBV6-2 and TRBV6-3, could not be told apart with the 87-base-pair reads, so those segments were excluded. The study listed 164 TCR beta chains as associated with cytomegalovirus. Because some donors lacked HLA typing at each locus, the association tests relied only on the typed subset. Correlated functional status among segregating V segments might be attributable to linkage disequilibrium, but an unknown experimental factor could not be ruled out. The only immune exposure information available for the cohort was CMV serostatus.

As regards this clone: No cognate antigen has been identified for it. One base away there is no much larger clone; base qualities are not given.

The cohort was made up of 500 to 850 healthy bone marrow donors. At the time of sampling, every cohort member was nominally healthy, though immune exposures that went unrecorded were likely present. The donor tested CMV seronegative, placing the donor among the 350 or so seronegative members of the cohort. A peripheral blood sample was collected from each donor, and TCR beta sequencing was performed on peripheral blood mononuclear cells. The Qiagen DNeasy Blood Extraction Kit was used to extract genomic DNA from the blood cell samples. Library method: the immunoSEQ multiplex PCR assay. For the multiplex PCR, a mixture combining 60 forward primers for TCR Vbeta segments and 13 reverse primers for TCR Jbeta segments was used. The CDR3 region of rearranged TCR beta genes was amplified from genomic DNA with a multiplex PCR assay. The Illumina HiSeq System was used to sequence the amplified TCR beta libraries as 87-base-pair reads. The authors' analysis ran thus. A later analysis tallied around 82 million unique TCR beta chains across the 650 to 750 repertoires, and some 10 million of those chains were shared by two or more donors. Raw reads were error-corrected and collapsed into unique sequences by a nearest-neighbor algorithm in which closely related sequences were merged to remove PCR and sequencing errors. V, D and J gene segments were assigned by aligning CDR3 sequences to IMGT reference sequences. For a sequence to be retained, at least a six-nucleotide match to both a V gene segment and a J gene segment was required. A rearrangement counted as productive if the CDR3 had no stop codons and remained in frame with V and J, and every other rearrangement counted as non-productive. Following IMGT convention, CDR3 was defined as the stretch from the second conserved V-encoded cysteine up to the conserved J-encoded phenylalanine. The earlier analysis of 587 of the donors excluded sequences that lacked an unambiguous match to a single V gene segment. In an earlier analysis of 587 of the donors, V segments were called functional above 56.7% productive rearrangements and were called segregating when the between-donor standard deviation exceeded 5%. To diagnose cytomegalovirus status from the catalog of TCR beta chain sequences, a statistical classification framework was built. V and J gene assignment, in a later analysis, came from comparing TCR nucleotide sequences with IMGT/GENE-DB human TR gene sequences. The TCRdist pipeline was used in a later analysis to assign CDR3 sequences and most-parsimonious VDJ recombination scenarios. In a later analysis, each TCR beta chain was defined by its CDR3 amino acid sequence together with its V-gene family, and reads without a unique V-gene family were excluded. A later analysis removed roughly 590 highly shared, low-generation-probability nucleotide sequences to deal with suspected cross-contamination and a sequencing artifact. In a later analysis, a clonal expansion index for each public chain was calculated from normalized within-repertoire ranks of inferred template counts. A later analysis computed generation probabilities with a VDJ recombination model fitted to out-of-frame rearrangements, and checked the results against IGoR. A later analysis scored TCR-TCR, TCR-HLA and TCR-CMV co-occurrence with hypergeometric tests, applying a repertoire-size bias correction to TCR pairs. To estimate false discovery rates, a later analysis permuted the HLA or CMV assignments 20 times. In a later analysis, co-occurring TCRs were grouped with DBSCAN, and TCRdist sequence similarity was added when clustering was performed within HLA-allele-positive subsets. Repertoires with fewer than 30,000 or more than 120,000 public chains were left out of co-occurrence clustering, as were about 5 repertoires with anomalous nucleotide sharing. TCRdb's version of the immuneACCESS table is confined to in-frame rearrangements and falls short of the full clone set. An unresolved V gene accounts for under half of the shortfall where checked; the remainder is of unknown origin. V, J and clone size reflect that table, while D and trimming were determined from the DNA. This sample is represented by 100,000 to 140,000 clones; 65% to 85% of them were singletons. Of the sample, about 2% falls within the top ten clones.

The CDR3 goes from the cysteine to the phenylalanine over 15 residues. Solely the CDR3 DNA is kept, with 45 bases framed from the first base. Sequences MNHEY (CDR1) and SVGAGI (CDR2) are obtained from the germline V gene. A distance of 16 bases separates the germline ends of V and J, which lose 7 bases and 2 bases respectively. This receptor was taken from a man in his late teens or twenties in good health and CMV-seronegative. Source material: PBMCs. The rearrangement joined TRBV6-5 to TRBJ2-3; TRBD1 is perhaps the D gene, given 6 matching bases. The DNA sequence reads TGTGCCAGCAACACCGGACAGTCTGTCACAGATACGCAGTATTTT. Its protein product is CASNTGQSVTDTQYF.